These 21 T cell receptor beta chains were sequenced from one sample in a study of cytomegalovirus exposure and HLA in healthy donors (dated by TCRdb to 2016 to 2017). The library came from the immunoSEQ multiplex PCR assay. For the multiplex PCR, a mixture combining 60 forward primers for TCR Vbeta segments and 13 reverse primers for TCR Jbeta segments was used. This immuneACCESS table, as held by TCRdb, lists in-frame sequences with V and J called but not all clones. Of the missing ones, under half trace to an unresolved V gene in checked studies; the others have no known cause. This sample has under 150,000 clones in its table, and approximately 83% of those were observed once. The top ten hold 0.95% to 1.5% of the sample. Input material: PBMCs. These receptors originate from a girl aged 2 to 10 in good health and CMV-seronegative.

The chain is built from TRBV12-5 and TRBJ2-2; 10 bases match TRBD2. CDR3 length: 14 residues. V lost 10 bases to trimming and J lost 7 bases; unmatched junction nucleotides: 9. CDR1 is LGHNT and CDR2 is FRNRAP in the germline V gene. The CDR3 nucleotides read TGTGCTACCTCCTCCGGGACTAGCGTCGGGGAGCTGTTTTTT. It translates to CATSSGTSVGELFF.

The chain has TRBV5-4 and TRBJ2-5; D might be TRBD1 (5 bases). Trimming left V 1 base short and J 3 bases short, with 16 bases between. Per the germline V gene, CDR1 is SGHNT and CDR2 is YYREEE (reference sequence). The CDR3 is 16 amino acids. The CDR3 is CASSLYVGPLKETQYF. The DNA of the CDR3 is TGTGCCAGCAGCTTGTATGTGGGGCCACTGAAAGAGACCCAGTACTTC. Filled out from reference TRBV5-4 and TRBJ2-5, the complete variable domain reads ETGVTQSPTHLIKTRGQQVTLRCSSQSGHNTVSWYQQALGQGPQFIFQYYREEENGRGNFPPRFSGLQFPNYSSELNVNALELDDSALYLCASSLYVGPLKETQYFGPGTRLLVL.

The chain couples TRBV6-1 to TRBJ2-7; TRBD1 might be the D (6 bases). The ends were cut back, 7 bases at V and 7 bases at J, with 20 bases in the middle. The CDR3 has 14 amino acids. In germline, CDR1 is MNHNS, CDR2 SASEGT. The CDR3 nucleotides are TGTGCCAGCAACTTAGACCCGAATAGGGGGGAGCAGTACTTC. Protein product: CASNLDPNRGEQYF.

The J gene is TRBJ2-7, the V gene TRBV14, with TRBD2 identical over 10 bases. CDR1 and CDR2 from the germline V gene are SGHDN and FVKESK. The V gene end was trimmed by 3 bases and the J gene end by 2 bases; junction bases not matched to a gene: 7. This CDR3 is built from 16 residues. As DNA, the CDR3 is TGTGCCAGCAGCCAGGGGAGCGGGAGGGCCACCTACGAGCAGTACTTC. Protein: CASSQGSGRATYEQYF.

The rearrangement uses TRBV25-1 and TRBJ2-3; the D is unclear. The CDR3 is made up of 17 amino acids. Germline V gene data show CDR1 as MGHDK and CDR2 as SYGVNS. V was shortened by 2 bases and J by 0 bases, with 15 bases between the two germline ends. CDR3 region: CASSERWSVFSTDTQYF. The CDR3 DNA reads TGTGCCAGCAGTGAACGTTGGTCGGTATTTAGCACAGATACGCAGTATTTT.

CDR3 region: CASSEMSGSNQPQHF. The CDR3 DNA reads as TGTGCCAGCAGTGAAATGTCAGGTAGCAATCAGCCCCAGCATTTT. The J gene is TRBJ1-5, the V gene TRBV6-1; D call uncertain. V lost 2 bases, J lost 0 bases, and 8 bases lay in between. This CDR3 region has 15 residues. CDR1 is MNHNS and CDR2 is SASEGT in the germline V gene.

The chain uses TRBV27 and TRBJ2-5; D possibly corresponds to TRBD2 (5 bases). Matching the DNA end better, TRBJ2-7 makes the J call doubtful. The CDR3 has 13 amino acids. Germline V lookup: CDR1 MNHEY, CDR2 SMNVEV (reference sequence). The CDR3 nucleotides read TGTGCCAGCAGGGCAGGTTGGAGGTACGAGCAGTACTTC. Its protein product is CASRAGWRYEQYF.

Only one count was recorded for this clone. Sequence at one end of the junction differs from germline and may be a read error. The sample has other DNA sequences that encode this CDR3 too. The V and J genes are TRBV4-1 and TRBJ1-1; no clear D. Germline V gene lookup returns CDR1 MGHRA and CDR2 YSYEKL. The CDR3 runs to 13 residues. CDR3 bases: TGCGCCAGCAGCCAAGAATGGCACACCGAAGCTTTCTTT. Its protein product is CASSQEWHTEAFF.

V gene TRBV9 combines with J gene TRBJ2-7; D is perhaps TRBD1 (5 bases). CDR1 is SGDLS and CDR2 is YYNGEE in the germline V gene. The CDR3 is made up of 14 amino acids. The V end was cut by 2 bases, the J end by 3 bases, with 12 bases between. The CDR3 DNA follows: TGTGCCAGCAGCGTTGCCGACAGCCACTACGAGCAGTACTTC. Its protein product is CASSVADSHYEQYF.

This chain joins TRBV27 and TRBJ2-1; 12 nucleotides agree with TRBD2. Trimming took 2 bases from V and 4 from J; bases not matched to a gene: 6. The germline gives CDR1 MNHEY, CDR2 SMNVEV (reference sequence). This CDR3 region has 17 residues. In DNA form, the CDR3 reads TGTGCCAGCAGTTTACAAAGGACTAGCGGGGATTACAATGAGCAGTTCTTC. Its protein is CASSLQRTSGDYNEQFF.

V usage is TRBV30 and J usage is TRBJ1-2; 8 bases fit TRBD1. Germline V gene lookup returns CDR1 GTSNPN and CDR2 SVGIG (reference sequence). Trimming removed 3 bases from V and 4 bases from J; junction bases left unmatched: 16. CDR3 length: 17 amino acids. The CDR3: CAWRGPLGQAEGYGYTF. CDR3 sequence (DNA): TGTGCCTGGAGGGGGCCATTGGGACAGGCGGAAGGCTATGGCTACACCTTC.

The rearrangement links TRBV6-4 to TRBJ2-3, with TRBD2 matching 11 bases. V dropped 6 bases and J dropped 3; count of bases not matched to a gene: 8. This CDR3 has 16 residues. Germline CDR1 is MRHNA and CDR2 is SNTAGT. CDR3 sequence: CASSPGTSGGTDTQYF. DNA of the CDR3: TGTGCCAGCAGCCCGGGCACTAGCGGGGGAACAGATACGCAGTATTTT.

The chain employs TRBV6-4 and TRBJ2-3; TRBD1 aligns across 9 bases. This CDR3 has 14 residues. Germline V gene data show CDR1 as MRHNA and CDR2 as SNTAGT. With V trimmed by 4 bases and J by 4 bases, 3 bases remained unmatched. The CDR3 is CASSAGTGSDTQYF. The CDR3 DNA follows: TGTGCCAGCAGTGCGGGGACAGGGTCAGATACGCAGTATTTT.

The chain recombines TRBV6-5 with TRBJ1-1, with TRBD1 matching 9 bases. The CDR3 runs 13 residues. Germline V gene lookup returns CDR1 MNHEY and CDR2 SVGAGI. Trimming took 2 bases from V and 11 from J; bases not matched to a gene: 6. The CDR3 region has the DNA TGTGCCAGCAGTTACCCGACAGGGGGTGAGGCTTTCTTT. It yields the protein CASSYPTGGEAFF.

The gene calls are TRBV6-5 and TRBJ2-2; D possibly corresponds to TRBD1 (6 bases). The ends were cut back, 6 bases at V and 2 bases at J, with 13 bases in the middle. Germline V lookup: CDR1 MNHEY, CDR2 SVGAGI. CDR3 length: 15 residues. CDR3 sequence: CASSRPGHNTGELFF. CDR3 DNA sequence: TGTGCCAGCAGCCGCCCGGGACATAACACCGGGGAGCTGTTTTTT.

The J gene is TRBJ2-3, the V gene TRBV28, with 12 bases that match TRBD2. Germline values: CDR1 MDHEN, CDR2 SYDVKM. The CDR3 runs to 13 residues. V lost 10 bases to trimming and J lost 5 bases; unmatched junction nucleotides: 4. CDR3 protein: CATSLAGGDTQYF. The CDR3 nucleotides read TGTGCCACCTCACTAGCGGGAGGAGATACGCAGTATTTT.

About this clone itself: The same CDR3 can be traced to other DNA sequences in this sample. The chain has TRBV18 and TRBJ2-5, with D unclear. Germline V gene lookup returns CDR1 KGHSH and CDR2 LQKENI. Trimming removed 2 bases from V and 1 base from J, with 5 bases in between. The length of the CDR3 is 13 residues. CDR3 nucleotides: TGTGCCAGCTCACCAGGGCTCCAAGAGACCCAGTACTTC. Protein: CASSPGLQETQYF.

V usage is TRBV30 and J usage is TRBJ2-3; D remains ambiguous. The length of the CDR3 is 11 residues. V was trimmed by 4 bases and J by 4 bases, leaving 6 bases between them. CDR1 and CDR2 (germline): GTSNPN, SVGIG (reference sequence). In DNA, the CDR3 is TGTGCCTGGACTCTCCCAGATACGCAGTATTTT. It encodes CAWTLPDTQYF.

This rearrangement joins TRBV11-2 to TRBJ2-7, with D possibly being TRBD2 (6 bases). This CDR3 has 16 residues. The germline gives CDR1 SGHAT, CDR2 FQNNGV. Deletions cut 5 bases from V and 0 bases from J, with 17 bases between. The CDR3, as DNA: TGTGCCAGCAGCCCCTTAACGGGGGTGGACTCCTACGAGCAGTACTTC. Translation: CASSPLTGVDSYEQYF.

The CDR3 coding sequence is TGTGCCAGCAGCTTAGCGGGGGGGCCGAGTGAGACCCAGTACTTC. Its protein is CASSLAGGPSETQYF. The chain carries TRBV7-6 and TRBJ2-5, with D possibly matching TRBD2 (7 bases). The CDR3 contains 15 residues. Germline V CDR1 and CDR2: SGHVS, FNYEAQ. Trimming pared 0 bases from V and 5 bases from J, leaving 13 bases between. Full variable domain (outside the CDR3, taken from reference TRBV7-6 and TRBJ2-5): GAGVSQSPRYKVTKRGQDVALRCDPISGHVSLYWYRQALGQGPEFLTYFNYEAQQDKSGLPNDRFSAERPEGSISTLTIQRTEQRDSAMYRCASSLAGGPSETQYFGPGTRLLVL.

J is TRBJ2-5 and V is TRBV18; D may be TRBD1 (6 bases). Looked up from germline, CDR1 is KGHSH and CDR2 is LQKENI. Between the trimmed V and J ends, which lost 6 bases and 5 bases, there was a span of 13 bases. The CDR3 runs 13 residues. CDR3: CASSLQGSETQYF. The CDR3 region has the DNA TGTGCCAGCTCTCTACAGGGTTCTGAGACCCAGTACTTC.